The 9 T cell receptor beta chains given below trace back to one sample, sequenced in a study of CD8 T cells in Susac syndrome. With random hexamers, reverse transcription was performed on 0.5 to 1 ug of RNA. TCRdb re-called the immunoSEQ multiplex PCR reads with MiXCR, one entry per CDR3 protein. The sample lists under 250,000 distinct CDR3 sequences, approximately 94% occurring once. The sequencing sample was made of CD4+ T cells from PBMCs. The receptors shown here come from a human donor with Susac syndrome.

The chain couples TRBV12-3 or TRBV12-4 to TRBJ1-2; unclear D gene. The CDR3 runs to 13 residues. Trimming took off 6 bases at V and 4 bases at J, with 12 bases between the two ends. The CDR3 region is CASSKQIFYGYTF. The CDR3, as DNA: TGTGCCAGCAGCAAACAGATTTTCTATGGCTACACCTTC.

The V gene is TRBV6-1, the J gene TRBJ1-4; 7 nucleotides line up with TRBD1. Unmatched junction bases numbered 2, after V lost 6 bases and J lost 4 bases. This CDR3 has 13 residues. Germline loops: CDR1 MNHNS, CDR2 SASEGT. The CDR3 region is CASSRQGNEKLFF. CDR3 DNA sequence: TGTGCCAGCAGCAGACAGGGTAATGAAAAACTGTTTTTT.

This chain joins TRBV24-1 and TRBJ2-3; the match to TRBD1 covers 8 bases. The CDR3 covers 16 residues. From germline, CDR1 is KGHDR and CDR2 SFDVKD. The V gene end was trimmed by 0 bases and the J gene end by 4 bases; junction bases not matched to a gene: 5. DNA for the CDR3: TGTGCCACCAGTGATTTGGGGGGACAGGCGCCAGATACGCAGTATTTT. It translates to CATSDLGGQAPDTQYF.

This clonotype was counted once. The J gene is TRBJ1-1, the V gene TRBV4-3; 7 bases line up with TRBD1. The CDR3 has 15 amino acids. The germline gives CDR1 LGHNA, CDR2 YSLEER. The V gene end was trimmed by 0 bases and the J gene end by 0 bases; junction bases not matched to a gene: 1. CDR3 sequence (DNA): TGCGCCAGCAGCCAAGATACAGGGGTGAACACTGAAGCTTTCTTT. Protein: CASSQDTGVNTEAFF.

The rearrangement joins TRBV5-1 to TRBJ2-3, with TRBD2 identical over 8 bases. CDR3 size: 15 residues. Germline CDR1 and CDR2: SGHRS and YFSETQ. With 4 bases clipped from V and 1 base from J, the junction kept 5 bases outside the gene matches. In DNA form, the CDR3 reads TGCGCCAGCAGCAAGGACGGGGGGGGCACAGATACGCAGTATTTT. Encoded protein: CASSKDGGGTDTQYF.

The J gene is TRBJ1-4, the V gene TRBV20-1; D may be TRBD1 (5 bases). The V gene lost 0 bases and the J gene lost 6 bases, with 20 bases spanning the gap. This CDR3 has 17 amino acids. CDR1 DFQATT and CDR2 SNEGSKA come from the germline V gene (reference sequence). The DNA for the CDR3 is TGCAGTGCTAGAGATAGGGACCCGCGGGGCTTCGATGAAAAACTGTTTTTT. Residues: CSARDRDPRGFDEKLFF.

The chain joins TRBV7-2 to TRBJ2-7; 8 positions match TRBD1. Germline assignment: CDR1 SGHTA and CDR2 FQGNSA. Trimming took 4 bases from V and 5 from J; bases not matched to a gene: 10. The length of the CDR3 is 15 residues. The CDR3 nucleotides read TGTGCCAGCAGCTCCCCGGACAGGGATTCTCACGAGCAGTACTTC. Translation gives CASSSPDRDSHEQYF. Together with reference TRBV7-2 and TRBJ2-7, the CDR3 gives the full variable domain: GAGVSQSPSNKVTEKGKDVELRCDPISGHTALYWYRQSLGQGLEFLIYFQGNSAPDKSGLPSDRFSAERTGGSVSTLTIQRTQQEDSAVYLCASSSPDRDSHEQYFGPGTRLTVT.

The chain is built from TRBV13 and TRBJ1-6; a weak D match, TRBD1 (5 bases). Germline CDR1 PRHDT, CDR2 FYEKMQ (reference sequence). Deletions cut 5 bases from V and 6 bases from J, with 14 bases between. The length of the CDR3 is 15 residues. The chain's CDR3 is CASSRGRDLNSPLHF. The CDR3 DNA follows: TGTGCCAGCAGCCGCGGCAGGGACCTTAATTCACCCCTCCACTTT.

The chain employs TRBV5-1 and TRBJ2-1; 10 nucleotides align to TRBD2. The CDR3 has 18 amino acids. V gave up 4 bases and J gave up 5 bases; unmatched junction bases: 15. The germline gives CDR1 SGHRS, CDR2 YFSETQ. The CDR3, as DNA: TGCGCCAGCAGCGGTACCGTGGCTAGCGGGGGCCAAAACAATGAGCAGTTCTTC. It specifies CASSGTVASGGQNNEQFF.